Sequencing of this T cell receptor (beta chain) was carried out in a study of shared clonotypes between healthy human individuals. Points from the study as a whole: Represented genetic and exposure-history diversity was restricted by having few donors. Researchers sampled blood only, noting tissue repertoires likely differ.

Trimming took off 1 base at V and 6 bases at J, with 14 bases between the two ends. The CDR3 loop spans 15 amino acids. In germline, CDR1 is LNHDA, CDR2 SQIVND (reference sequence). For each subset, genomic DNA was distributed in equal portions over several immunoSEQ plates. Sequencing used immunoSEQ multiplex PCR; TCRdb keeps in-frame clones, though not all of them. The sample includes 2 million to 2.5 million clones, almost 96% of them seen just once. Remarks on this clone: Its specificity is unknown.

The sequence was obtained from a man between 18 and 35 years old in good health. Sample: naive CD4+ T cells sorted from blood. Sample subset: CD45RA+ positively selected. The chain links TRBV19 to TRBJ2-3; no clear D. The DNA for the CDR3 is TGTGCCAGTAGTATAGCCCAGACTTCGGCGGATACGCAGTATTTT. Translated, it gives CASSIAQTSADTQYF.